The clone carrying this TCR beta chain was picked up one time. Sequenced by immunoSEQ multiplex PCR; TCRdb stores in-frame clones only, minus some. The table has 250,000 to 350,000 clones, about 86% seen once. The source of the sample is a study of blood T cell repertoires in COVID-19. Germline V lookup: CDR1 SGHRS, CDR2 YFSETQ. The CDR3 length is 16 residues. Trimming pared 2 bases from V and 0 bases from J, leaving 9 bases between. The source is a person between 65 and 79 years old with COVID-19, enrolled during active disease. Sequencing used peripheral blood. V usage is TRBV5-1 and J usage is TRBJ2-6; D gene ambiguous. The CDR3 DNA reads TGCGCCAGCAGCTTAACGGAGAGCTCTGGGGCCAACGTCCTGACTTTC. Translated: CASSLTESSGANVLTF.